This entry is about one T cell receptor (beta chain). Its target is unknown. This sample is part of a study of cytomegalovirus exposure and HLA in healthy donors. Study-wide results and caveats: In most subjects, TCR beta sequences reportedly gave accurate predictions of HLA-A and HLA-B alleles. Listed as cytomegalovirus-associated were over 150 TCR beta chains. In all likelihood, a cluster of highly shared sequence variants was a sequencing artifact.

The PCR contained 60 Vbeta and 13 Jbeta primers. Profiling relied on immunoSEQ multiplex PCR, and the TCRdb table lists in-frame clones only, not all of them. The sample has about 130,000 clones; 80% to 90% are singletons. CDR3 length: 16 amino acids. Trimming shortened V by 6 bases and J by 2 bases, and 19 bases separated the two germline ends. Germline V gives CDR1 LNHNV, CDR2 YYDKDF (reference sequence). The genes are TRBV15 and TRBJ2-5, with D perhaps matching TRBD1 (6 bases). Sequenced sample: PBMCs. The sequence was collected from a woman aged 18-29 years in good health and CMV-seropositive. In DNA form, the CDR3 reads TGTGCCACCAGGAAATCCCAAGGGACACAACAAGAGACCCAGTACTTC. Amino acid sequence: CATRKSQGTQQETQYF. Full variable domain (rest looked up from reference TRBV15 and TRBJ2-5): DAMVIQNPRYQVTQFGKPVTLSCSQTLNHNVMYWYQQKSSQAPKLLFHYYDKDFNNEADTPDNFQSRRPNTSFCFLDIRSPGLGDTAMYLCATRKSQGTQQETQYFGPGTRLLVL.